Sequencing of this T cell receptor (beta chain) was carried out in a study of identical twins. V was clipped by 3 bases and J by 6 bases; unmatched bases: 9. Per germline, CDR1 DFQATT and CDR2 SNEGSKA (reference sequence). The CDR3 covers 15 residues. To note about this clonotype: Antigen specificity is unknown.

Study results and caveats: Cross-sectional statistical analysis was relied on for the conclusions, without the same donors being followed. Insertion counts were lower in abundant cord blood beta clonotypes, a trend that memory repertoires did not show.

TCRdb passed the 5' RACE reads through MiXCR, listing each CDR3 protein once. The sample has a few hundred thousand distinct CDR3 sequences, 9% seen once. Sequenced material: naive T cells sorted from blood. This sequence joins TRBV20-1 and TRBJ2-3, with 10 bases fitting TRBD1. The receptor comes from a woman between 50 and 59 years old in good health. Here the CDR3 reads CSASHRDRGWDTQYF. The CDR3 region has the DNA TGCAGTGCTAGCCACCGGGACAGGGGATGGGATACGCAGTATTTT.